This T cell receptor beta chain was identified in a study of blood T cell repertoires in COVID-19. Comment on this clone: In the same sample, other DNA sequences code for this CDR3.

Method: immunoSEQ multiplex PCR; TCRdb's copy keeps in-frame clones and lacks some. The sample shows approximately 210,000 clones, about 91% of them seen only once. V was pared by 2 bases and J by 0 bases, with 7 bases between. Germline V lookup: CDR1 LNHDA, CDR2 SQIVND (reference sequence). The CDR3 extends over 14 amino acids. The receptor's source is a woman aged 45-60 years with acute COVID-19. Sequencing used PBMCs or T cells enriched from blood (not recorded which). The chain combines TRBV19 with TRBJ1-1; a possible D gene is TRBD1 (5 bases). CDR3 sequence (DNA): TGTGCCAGTAGTATAACAGGTTTGAACACTGAAGCTTTCTTT. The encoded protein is CASSITGLNTEAFF. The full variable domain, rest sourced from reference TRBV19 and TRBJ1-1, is DGGITQSPKYLFRKEGQNVTLSCEQNLNHDAMYWYRQDPGQGLRLIYYSQIVNDFQKGDIAEGYSVSREKKESFPLTVTSAQKNPTAFYLCASSITGLNTEAFFGQGTRLTVV.